This T cell receptor (beta chain) originates from a study of chemoradiotherapy in HPV16-positive cancers. For the study at large: Candidate HPV-specific clones and shared TCR motifs came from a couple of HPV16-positive patients.

This clone has just a few counts. Its target is unknown. Repeated repertoire sampling spanned the course of chemoradiotherapy. The CDR3 spans 15 residues. The V segment lost 3 bases and the J segment 7 bases; nucleotides outside the gene matches: 5. The assay was immunoSEQ multiplex PCR, and TCRdb's table has in-frame clones only and misses some. This table has fewer than 6,500 clones, around 90% appearing once. Study-wide findings and caveats: Candidate HPV-specific clones and E7-related TCR motifs grew in tumor during treatment. HPV-specific T cells were functionally defined from only a couple of HPV16-positive patients.

The chain recombines TRBV23-1 with TRBJ1-5, with TRBD1 identical over 11 bases. Being an ORF, TRBV23-1 has a function that is uncertain. Sequencing used blood, obtained from a patient who underwent chemoradiotherapy. The TCR sequence derives from a human donor with HPV-associated anogenital cancer. The CDR3: CASSQDRGRMQPQHF. CDR3 bases: TGCGCCAGCAGTCAGGACAGGGGGCGCATGCAGCCCCAGCATTTT.